This T cell receptor beta chain was recovered during a study of blood T cell repertoires in COVID-19. Study-wide background: PBMCs, B-cell-depleted T cells, or T cells were the source of the cDNA or gDNA that made up the material.

Generated by immunoSEQ multiplex PCR, the TCRdb table keeps only in-frame clones and is missing some. Here the sample spans roughly 200,000 clones, approximately 90% being singletons. This study enrolled people aged 18 to 89 from about two dozen US geographic areas. This sequence originates from a woman aged 25 to 39 who had recovered from COVID-19. The specimen was PBMCs or T cells enriched from blood (not recorded which).

The CDR3 is CASSLVGQGPEFF. In nucleotides, the CDR3 is TGTGCCAGCAGCTTAGTGGGACAGGGCCCTGAGTTCTTC. This chain uses TRBV7-2 with TRBJ2-1; 9 nucleotides align to TRBD1. Germline V gives CDR1 SGHTA, CDR2 FQGNSA. V gave up 1 base and J gave up 14 bases; unmatched junction bases: 6. CDR3 length equals 13 residues.